The next 30 T cell receptor beta chains were all read from a single sample in a study of Ad26.COV2.S vaccination and SARS-CoV-2 variants. Sequencing used immunoSEQ multiplex PCR; TCRdb keeps in-frame clones, though not all of them. The sample holds fewer than 600,000 clones, 80% to 90% seen once. Treatment indicated: 19 received Ad26.COV2.S at low or high dose, single or two shots; several received placebo; per-sample allocation not given. All samples were drawn on day 63, counting from the first vaccine or placebo injection. The specimen comprised peripheral blood, sampled in a trial of Ad26.COV2.S vaccine versus placebo. These receptors were taken from a person aged 18-60 years who received the Ad26.COV2.S COVID-19 vaccine or a placebo.

As to this clone: Different DNA sequences within this sample yield the same CDR3. The chain recombines TRBV4-2 with TRBJ1-2; unclear D gene. V was pared by 0 bases and J by 4 bases, with 9 bases between. Germline V gene sequence: CDR1 LGHNA, CDR2 YNFKEQ. The CDR3 extends over 14 amino acids. The CDR3 sequence: CASSQDLTVYGYTF. The DNA for the CDR3 is TGTGCCAGCAGCCAAGATCTCACAGTCTATGGCTACACCTTC.

This chain connects TRBV28 to TRBJ2-1, with TRBD2 matching 8 bases. This CDR3 contains 13 residues. Germline CDR1 MDHEN, CDR2 SYDVKM. The V segment lost 3 bases and the J segment 8 bases; nucleotides outside the gene matches: 3. The DNA for the CDR3 is TGTGCCAGCAGTTTGGGACTAGGAGATGAGCAGTTCTTC. Residues: CASSLGLGDEQFF. The full variable domain, completed using reference TRBV28 and TRBJ2-1, is DVKVTQSSRYLVKRTGEKVFLECVQDMDHENMFWYRQDPGLGLRLIYFSYDVKMKEKGDIPEGYSVSREKKERFSLILESASTNQTSMYLCASSLGLGDEQFFGPGTRLTVL.

The chain has TRBV25-1 and TRBJ1-5; D is undetermined. CDR3 size: 13 residues. Trimming removed 3 bases at V and 4 bases at J, with 7 bases between. Germline CDR1 is MGHDK and CDR2 is SYGVNS. CDR3 protein: CASSDRLNQPQHF. CDR3 nucleotide sequence: TGTGCCAGCAGTGACAGGTTGAATCAGCCCCAGCATTTT.

The chain uses TRBV19 and TRBJ1-3, with D perhaps TRBD1 (6 bases). This CDR3 is 12 amino acids long. Looked up from germline, CDR1 is LNHDA and CDR2 is SQIVND (reference sequence). Trimming removed 5 bases from V and 7 bases from J, with 9 bases in between. CDR3 sequence: CASSSTGNTIYF. In DNA form, the CDR3 reads TGTGCCAGTAGTTCCACAGGGAACACCATATATTTT.

This clone came up a few times. V and J are TRBV7-9 and TRBJ2-7, with D unresolved. Looked up from germline, CDR1 is SEHNR and CDR2 is FQNEAQ (reference sequence). The CDR3 covers 11 residues. V was cut by 4 bases and J by 3 bases, with 4 bases left in between. The CDR3 spells CASSSLYEQYF. As DNA, the CDR3 is TGTGCCAGCAGCTCTCTCTACGAGCAGTACTTC.

The V call is TRBV5-1, the J call TRBJ2-2, with 8 nucleotides matching TRBD1. CDR3 length: 15 amino acids. Losses at the gene ends were 0 bases for V and 3 bases for J; bases not matched to a gene: 1. Germline CDR1 and CDR2: SGHRS and YFSETQ. The CDR3 coding sequence is TGCGCCAGCAGCTTGGGGGACAGGTACACCGGGGAGCTGTTTTTT. The encoded protein is CASSLGDRYTGELFF.

The V gene is TRBV6-5, the J gene TRBJ1-5; D ambiguous. V was trimmed by 6 bases and J by 4 bases, leaving 10 bases between them. CDR1 and CDR2 from the germline V gene are MNHEY and SVGAGI. The CDR3 covers 13 residues. The CDR3 spells CASRGLLNQPQHF. CDR3 in DNA: TGTGCCAGCAGGGGCCTCTTAAATCAGCCCCAGCATTTT.

CDR3 region: CASSLTSGGAGELFF. DNA of the CDR3: TGTGCCAGCAGTTTGACTAGCGGGGGTGCCGGGGAGCTGTTTTTT. This sequence joins TRBV6-2 or TRBV6-3 and TRBJ2-2, with 12 bases matching TRBD2. V was pared by 4 bases and J by 6 bases, with 3 bases of the junction left unmatched. From germline, CDR1 is MNHEY and CDR2 SVGEGT. CDR3 size: 15 residues.

In this sample, this clone turned up a few times. V gene TRBV19 combines with J gene TRBJ1-6; D gene uncertain. The CDR3 is made up of 15 amino acids. V lost 5 bases to trimming and J lost 0 bases, with 8 bases between them. CDR1 is LNHDA, CDR2 SQIVND, per germline (reference sequence). The CDR3: CASSPFASYNSPLHF. The DNA of the CDR3 is TGTGCCAGTAGTCCCTTCGCCTCCTATAATTCACCCCTCCACTTT.

As for this clone: The identical CDR3 is also encoded by other nucleotide sequences in the sample. The rearrangement joins TRBV3-1 (or the pseudogene TRBV3-2) to TRBJ1-2; 11 nucleotides match TRBD1. Germline loops: CDR1 LGHDT, CDR2 YNNKEL (reference sequence). Trimming at V came to 4 bases and at J to 2 bases, leaving 3 bases not matched to a gene. The CDR3 covers 15 residues. CDR3 protein: CASSPRDRGNYGYTF. The CDR3 nucleotides read TGTGCCAGCAGCCCGCGGGACAGGGGGAACTATGGCTACACCTTC.

This clone appeared a few times. The junction departs from germline at one end; a sequencing error may be responsible. J is TRBJ2-5 and V is TRBV3-1 (or the pseudogene TRBV3-2); 8 nucleotides line up with TRBD2. The CDR3 runs to 14 residues. CDR1 and CDR2 from the germline V gene are LGHDT and YNNKEL (reference sequence). CDR3: CASRQTGTSGTQYF. The CDR3 DNA is TGTGCCAGCCGCCAAACCGGGACTAGTGGTACCCAGTACTTC.

The rearrangement joins TRBV27 to TRBJ2-2; 10 positions agree with TRBD2. Per the germline V gene, CDR1 is MNHEY and CDR2 is SMNVEV (reference sequence). The junction had 4 bases not matched to a gene; V was cut back by 4 bases and J by 2 bases. This CDR3 contains 16 residues. The CDR3: CASSSPSGSNTGELFF. For the CDR3, the DNA is TGTGCCAGCAGTTCCCCTAGCGGGAGTAACACCGGGGAGCTGTTTTTT.

This rearrangement joins TRBV29-1 to TRBJ2-5; D remains ambiguous. The V gene lost 3 bases and the J gene lost 7 bases, with 6 bases spanning the gap. Germline V gives CDR1 SQVTM, CDR2 ANQGSEA. The CDR3 consists of 10 residues. For the CDR3, the DNA is TGCAGCGTTGACTCTTGGACCCAGTACTTC. It specifies CSVDSWTQYF.

The chain carries TRBV7-9 and TRBJ1-2, with D unclear. The germline CDR1 and CDR2 sequences are SEHNR and FQNEAQ (reference sequence). Trimming removed 1 base from V and 8 bases from J, with 5 bases in between. The CDR3 is made up of 11 amino acids. This chain's CDR3 is CASSLDGGYTF. CDR3 bases: TGTGCCAGCAGCTTAGATGGGGGCTACACCTTC. Combining the CDR3 with reference TRBV7-9 and TRBJ1-2 gives the whole variable domain DTGVSQNPRHKITKRGQNVTFRCDPISEHNRLYWYRQTLGQGPEFLTYFQNEAQLEKSRLLSDRFSAERPKGSFSTLEIQRTEQGDSAMYLCASSLDGGYTFGSGTRLTVV.

The V call is TRBV7-3, the J call TRBJ2-1; D tentatively fits TRBD1 or TRBD2 (5 bases each). The CDR3 runs to 15 residues. V shed 7 bases and J shed 3 bases, with 16 bases lying between them. From germline, CDR1 is SGHTA and CDR2 FQGTGA. The CDR3 sequence is CASTEGLESYNEQFF. The CDR3 region has the DNA TGTGCCAGCACCGAGGGGCTAGAGAGCTACAATGAGCAGTTCTTC.

The chain uses TRBV6-5 and TRBJ2-3, with 7 bases that match TRBD1. CDR1 and CDR2 (germline): MNHEY, SVGAGI. The CDR3 has 15 amino acids. Trimming removed 5 bases from V and 5 bases from J; junction bases left unmatched: 10. CDR3 coding DNA: TGTGCCAGCAGTAAATCGGGCAACAGGGGAGATACGCAGTATTTT. This gives the protein CASSKSGNRGDTQYF.

The chain employs TRBV19 and TRBJ2-2; TRBD2 matches 7 bases. CDR3 size: 16 residues. The J segment lost 1 base and the V segment lost 9 bases, leaving 11 bases of the junction unmatched. Germline V CDR1 and CDR2: LNHDA, SQIVND (reference sequence). The CDR3 sequence is CASNPKVAGNTGELFF. The CDR3 DNA follows: TGTGCCAGCAACCCAAAGGTAGCGGGGAACACCGGGGAGCTGTTTTTT.

This clone is a singleton in its sample. The chain recombines TRBV12-5 with TRBJ2-5, with TRBD2 as a possible D gene (6 bases). Germline V gives CDR1 LGHNT, CDR2 FRNRAP. CDR3 length equals 15 residues. V gave up 4 bases and J gave up 5 bases, with 17 bases separating them. This CDR3 is CASGSGIGGLETQYF. The CDR3 coding sequence is TGTGCTAGTGGTTCTGGTATCGGGGGATTGGAGACCCAGTACTTC.

The V and J genes are TRBV5-4 and TRBJ2-6, with TRBD1 matching over 8 bases. CDR1 SGHNT and CDR2 YYREEE come from the germline V gene (reference sequence). This CDR3 comprises 17 residues. V lost 4 bases and J lost 3; bases outside the gene matches: 9. CDR3 coding DNA: TGTGCCAGCAGCCCAGGACAGGGCCGGGATGGGGCCAACGTCCTGACTTTC. This gives the protein CASSPGQGRDGANVLTF.

This clone was seen more than once but under ten times. This chain links TRBV6-6 with TRBJ1-2; 11 positions match TRBD1. The CDR3 has 18 amino acids. V shed 5 bases and J 6 bases; nucleotides not matched to a gene: 17. Germline CDR1 and CDR2: MNHNY and SVGAGI (reference sequence). CDR3 nucleotide sequence: TGTGCCAGCAGTCATACTGTTTCAAAGGACAGGGGGCTCGATGGCTACACCTTC. Translated, it gives CASSHTVSKDRGLDGYTF.

Here the CDR3 DNA reads TGTGCCAGCAGAAGAGGGGGCGCCGGTGAAAAACTGTTTTTT. It translates to CASRRGGAGEKLFF. The gene calls are TRBV27 and TRBJ1-4; 7 positions match TRBD1. The germline V gene encodes CDR1 MNHEY and CDR2 SMNVEV (reference sequence). The CDR3 loop spans 14 amino acids. V lost 6 bases, J lost 7 bases, and 8 bases stayed unmatched.

This clone was counted only a few times. The CDR3 nucleotides are TGTGCCAGCAGTGGGGCCGGCGGGGTCAACGAGCAGTACTTC. Its translation is CASSGAGGVNEQYF. The rearrangement uses TRBV2 and TRBJ2-7; TRBD2 might be the D (6 bases). V was clipped by 4 bases and J by 5 bases, with 15 bases between them. Germline lookup yields CDR1 SNHLY and CDR2 FYNNEI. This CDR3 is 14 amino acids long.

V gene TRBV30 combines with J gene TRBJ1-1, with D possibly TRBD1 on 6 matching bases. The CDR3 spans 14 residues. The V end was cut by 3 bases, the J end by 5 bases, with 16 bases between. Germline V lookup: CDR1 GTSNPN, CDR2 SVGIG (reference sequence). The CDR3, as DNA: TGTGCCTGGAGCCCGCAGGGGCTGAGGACTGAAGCTTTCTTT. Protein sequence: CAWSPQGLRTEAFF.

The chain combines TRBV5-8 with TRBJ2-3, with 11 bases identical to TRBD2. The trim removed 4 bases at V and 2 bases at J, leaving 6 bases unmatched. The CDR3 totals 16 residues. CDR1 is SGHTS, CDR2 YDEGEE, per germline. CDR3: CASSGLAGRSTDTQYF. The CDR3 bases are TGTGCCAGCAGCGGACTAGCGGGCCGATCCACAGATACGCAGTATTTT. Supplemented by reference TRBV5-8 and TRBJ2-3, the full variable domain reads EAGVTQSPTHLIKTRGQQATLRCSPISGHTSVYWYQQALGLGLQFLLWYDEGEERNRGNFPPRFSGRQFPNYSSELNVNALELEDSALYLCASSGLAGRSTDTQYFGPGTRLTVL.

To note about this clone: One end of the junction is discordant with germline, which a read error may explain. The rearrangement joins TRBV14 to TRBJ1-2, with D unclear. The CDR3 extends over 13 amino acids. Germline V gene data show CDR1 as SGHDN and CDR2 as FVKESK. The CDR3, as DNA: TGTGCCAGCAGCCAAGCTTTCGTGGGGTTGGCAATCTTC. Its protein is CASSQAFVGLAIF.

The V gene is TRBV18, the J gene TRBJ2-7; the D gene is possibly TRBD2 (6 bases). The germline CDR1 and CDR2 sequences are KGHSH and LQKENI. The length of the CDR3 is 15 residues. The V end lost 4 bases, the J end lost 0 bases, and 13 bases lay between the germline ends. CDR3 protein: CASSLYTSSSYEQYF. The CDR3 nucleotides read TGTGCCAGCTCACTATATACTAGCAGCTCCTACGAGCAGTACTTC.

This clone has just one count. The same CDR3 can be traced to other DNA sequences in this sample. The CDR3 sequence: CASSTGTDYGYTF. CDR3 DNA sequence: TGTGCCAGTAGCACCGGGACAGACTATGGCTACACCTTC. The chain couples TRBV19 to TRBJ1-2, with TRBD1 identical over 7 bases. This CDR3 contains 13 residues. Trimming took 6 bases from V and 3 from J; bases not matched to a gene: 4. The germline V gene has CDR1 LNHDA and CDR2 SQIVND (reference sequence). The full variable domain, rest sourced from reference TRBV19 and TRBJ1-2, is DGGITQSPKYLFRKEGQNVTLSCEQNLNHDAMYWYRQDPGQGLRLIYYSQIVNDFQKGDIAEGYSVSREKKESFPLTVTSAQKNPTAFYLCASSTGTDYGYTFGSGTRLTVV.

The CDR3 reads CAWRIPGDSPLHF. As DNA, the CDR3 is TGTGCCTGGAGAATCCCCGGTGATTCACCCCTCCACTTT. The genes are TRBV30 and TRBJ1-6; D ambiguous. V was cut by 3 bases and J by 8 bases, with 11 bases left in between. Looked up from germline, CDR1 is GTSNPN and CDR2 is SVGIG (reference sequence). This CDR3 is 13 amino acids long.

The sample holds one count of this clone. One junction end disagrees with the germline gene, perhaps due to a read error. This sequence joins TRBV7-2 and TRBJ2-3; TRBD2 agrees at 7 bases. In germline, CDR1 is SGHTA, CDR2 FQGNSA. The CDR3 runs to 14 residues. CDR3 region: CASSLVTSKDTQYF. The DNA for the CDR3 is TGTGCCAGCAGCTTAGTGACTAGCAAAGATACGCAGTATTTT.

About this clone: The germline gene is not matched at one end of the junction; a read error may be the cause. The chain uses TRBV7-7 and TRBJ2-1; 11 bases agree with TRBD1. CDR3 length: 15 residues. The V gene's germline CDR1 is SSHAT and CDR2 FNYEAQ (reference sequence). The CDR3 sequence: CASSSGTGGFGEQFF. CDR3 DNA sequence: TGTGCTAGCAGTTCCGGGACAGGGGGTTTCGGTGAGCAGTTCTTC.